The present T cell receptor (beta chain) was sequenced within a study of blood T cells in healthy people across ages. V was shortened by 1 base and J by 5 bases, with 8 bases between the two germline ends. The CDR3 runs to 14 residues. Study-level points and caveats: It was not possible, with unsorted PBMCs, to conclusively compare naive and antigen-experienced cells. Investigators viewed diversity estimates from one million T cells as underestimates, the study reported.

Total RNA was isolated from each sample in quantities of at least 5 micrograms. As to this clonotype: Antigen: not known.

Using a J-beta primer mix together with a sample-barcoded 5' primer, a second PCR was run for roughly 6 to 12 cycles. TCRdb called the 5' RACE reads again in MiXCR, with one record for every CDR3 protein. The sample yields around 1,100,000 distinct CDR3 sequences, roughly two fifths seen once. Sequencing was carried out using blood. The receptor comes from a man between 18 and 35 years old in good health. The chain has TRBV12-3 or TRBV12-4 and TRBJ2-2; D is unclear. CDR3 nucleotide sequence: TGTGCCAGCAGTTTAGGTTCCGGGACCGGGGAGCTGTTTTTT. Its translation is CASSLGSGTGELFF.